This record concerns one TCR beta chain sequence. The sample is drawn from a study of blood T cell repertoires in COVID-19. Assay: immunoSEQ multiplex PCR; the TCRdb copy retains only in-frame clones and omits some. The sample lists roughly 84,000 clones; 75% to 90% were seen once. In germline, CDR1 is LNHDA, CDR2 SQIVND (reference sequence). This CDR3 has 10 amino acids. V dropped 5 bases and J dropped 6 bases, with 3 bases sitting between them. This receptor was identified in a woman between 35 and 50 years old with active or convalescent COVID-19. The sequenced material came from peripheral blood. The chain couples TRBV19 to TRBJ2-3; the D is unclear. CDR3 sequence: CASSGDTQYF. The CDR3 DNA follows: TGTGCCAGTAGTGGCGATACGCAGTATTTT. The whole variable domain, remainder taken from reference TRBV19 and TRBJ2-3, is DGGITQSPKYLFRKEGQNVTLSCEQNLNHDAMYWYRQDPGQGLRLIYYSQIVNDFQKGDIAEGYSVSREKKESFPLTVTSAQKNPTAFYLCASSGDTQYFGPGTRLTVL.